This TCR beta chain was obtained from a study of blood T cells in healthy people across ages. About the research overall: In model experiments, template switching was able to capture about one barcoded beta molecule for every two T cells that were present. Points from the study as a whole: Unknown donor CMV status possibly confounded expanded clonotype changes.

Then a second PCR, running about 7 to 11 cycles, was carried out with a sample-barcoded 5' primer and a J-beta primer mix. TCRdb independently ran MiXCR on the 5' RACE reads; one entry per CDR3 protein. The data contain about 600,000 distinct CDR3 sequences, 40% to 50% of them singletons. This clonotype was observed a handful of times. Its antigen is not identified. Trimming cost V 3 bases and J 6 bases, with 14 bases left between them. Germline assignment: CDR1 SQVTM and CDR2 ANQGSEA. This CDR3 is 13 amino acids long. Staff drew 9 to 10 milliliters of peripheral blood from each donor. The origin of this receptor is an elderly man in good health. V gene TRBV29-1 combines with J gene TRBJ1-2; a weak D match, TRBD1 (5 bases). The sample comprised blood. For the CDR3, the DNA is TGCAGCGTTGATACAGGATTTCCTGATGGCTACACCTTC. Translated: CSVDTGFPDGYTF.